This is a list of T cell receptor beta chains from one sample in a study of somatic mutations in T cells in chronic GVHD. This table comes from immunoSEQ multiplex PCR, and its TCRdb copy is limited to in-frame clones, with some not included. The sample lists around 13,000 clones; roughly 80% were seen once. The sample was Vbeta20-negative CD4+ T cells from blood. Source of these receptors: a male patient in his 50s with chronic graft-versus-host disease. Part of the T cells may come from the graft donor. Both conserved end residues are part of each CDR3. The D gene is left open where the match is weak. The size field is filled for only some rows; it gives once, few, many or a size class.

-,17,TRBD1,TRBJ1-6,TRBV7-2,CASSPHAAGTGSSPLHF,TGTGCCAGCAGCCCTCACGCAGCCGGGACAGGGTCGTCACCCCTCCACTTT
-,13,TRBD1,TRBJ1-1,TRBV5-4,CASSLGGQASAFF,TGTGCCAGCAGCTTGGGGGGACAGGCTAGCGCTTTCTTT
-,18,TRBD2,TRBJ2-3,TRBV5-4,CASSPPGGLGLAGGTQYF,TGTGCCAGCAGCCCACCAGGAGGGTTAGGACTAGCGGGGGGGACGCAGTATTTT
-,11,TRBD1,TRBJ2-1,TRBV6-5,CASSYGTAEFF,TGTGCCAGCAGTTACGGGACAGCCGAGTTCTTC
-,14,TRBD1,TRBJ1-3,TRBV6-5,CASGQGRSGNTIYF,TGTGCCAGCGGACAGGGACGCTCTGGAAACACCATATATTTT
-,17,TRBD2,TRBJ2-1,TRBV18,CASSPPARLAVHNEQFF,TGTGCCAGCTCACCACCGGCCCGACTAGCGGTCCACAATGAGCAGTTCTTC
-,19,TRBD2,TRBJ2-2,TRBV19,CASISQPGGGHANTGELFF,TGTGCCAGTATTTCACAGCCGGGCGGGGGGCACGCGAACACCGGGGAGCTGTTTTTT
once,17,-,TRBJ1-1,TRBV7-2,CASRRDSMALPNTEAFF,TGTGCCAGCAGACGAGACAGTATGGCCCTCCCGAACACTGAAGCTTTCTTT
-,14,TRBD1,TRBJ1-2,TRBV6-4,CASSDSLWTGATTF,TGTGCCAGCAGTGACTCGTTATGGACAGGGGCCACCACCTTC
few,19,TRBD2,TRBJ2-5,TRBV7-8,CASSLLFTGVAGVGETQYF,TGTGCCAGCAGCTTACTCTTTACGGGAGTAGCGGGAGTTGGAGAGACCCAGTACTTC
-,19,-,TRBJ2-5,TRBV11-1,CASSLGGGRGQRREETQYF,TGTGCCAGCAGCTTAGGAGGGGGTCGGGGCCAGAGAAGAGAAGAGACCCAGTACTTC
-,14,-,TRBJ2-7,TRBV28,CASSLRHGASEQYF,TGTGCCAGCAGTCTTCGTCATGGGGCTTCGGAGCAGTACTTC
-,14,-,TRBJ2-2,TRBV5-6,CASSRPGSTGELFF,TGTGCCAGCAGCCGCCCGGGATCCACCGGGGAGCTGTTTTTT
-,14,TRBD1,TRBJ1-1,TRBV19,CARASGTANTEAFF,TGTGCCAGAGCGTCCGGGACAGCGAACACTGAAGCTTTCTTT
-,15,TRBD1,TRBJ2-5,TRBV28,CASSLSGGGQETQYF,TGTGCCAGCAGTTTATCAGGGGGCGGGCAAGAGACCCAGTACTTC
-,15,TRBD1,TRBJ1-3,TRBV6-5,CASTIGTGSGNTIYF,TGTGCCAGCACGATAGGGACAGGCTCTGGAAACACCATATATTTT
-,17,-,TRBJ1-2,TRBV4-1,CASSQDPNTDSPYGYTF,TGCGCCAGCAGCCAAGATCCCAATACCGACAGTCCCTATGGCTACACCTTC
-,14,TRBD2,TRBJ2-5,TRBV2,CASSGESGGRPQYF,TGTGCCAGCAGTGGGGAGTCGGGCGGGAGACCCCAGTACTTC
-,15,-,TRBJ2-7,TRBV6-1,CASTKGQGLESEQYF,TGTGCCAGCACTAAGGGTCAGGGGTTGGAGAGCGAGCAGTACTTC
-,16,TRBD2,TRBJ2-1,TRBV6-4,CASSPLLAGEGNEQFF,TGTGCCAGCAGCCCTTTACTAGCGGGAGAGGGGAATGAGCAGTTCTTC
-,13,-,TRBJ2-4,TRBV29-1,CSAGGARKNIQYF,TGCAGCGCTGGGGGGGCCAGGAAAAACATTCAGTACTTC
-,15,-,TRBJ2-7,TRBV11-3,CASSLRGGKSYEQYF,TGTGCCAGCAGCTTAAGAGGCGGGAAGTCCTACGAGCAGTACTTC
-,14,TRBD2,TRBJ2-5,TRBV7-2,CASSLTSDKETQYF,TGTGCCAGCAGTCTAACTAGCGATAAAGAGACCCAGTACTTC
few,13,TRBD1,TRBJ1-1,TRBV2,CASSAQLDRLAFF,TGTGCCAGCAGTGCCCAACTGGACAGGCTAGCTTTCTTT
once,14,TRBD1,TRBJ1-1,TRBV7-6,CASSGGQGSTEAFF,TGTGCCAGCAGCGGGGGACAGGGCTCCACTGAAGCTTTCTTT
few,13,TRBD1,TRBJ1-1,TRBV7-2,CASSSQGDTEAFF,TGTGCCAGCAGCTCACAGGGGGACACTGAAGCTTTCTTT
-,15,-,TRBJ1-2,TRBV11-2,CASSPVAGGRFGYTF,TGTGCCAGCAGCCCAGTGGCGGGGGGCAGGTTTGGCTACACCTTC
-,13,-,TRBJ1-5,TRBV6-4,CASSEEAGQPQHF,TGTGCCAGCAGTGAAGAGGCTGGTCAGCCCCAGCATTTT
-,15,TRBD1,TRBJ2-3,TRBV7-9,CASSPRDRGSDTQYF,TGTGCCAGCAGCCCGCGGGACAGGGGCTCCGATACGCAGTATTTT
-,13,TRBD1,TRBJ1-2,TRBV28,CANSPDRVYGYTF,TGTGCCAACAGCCCGGACAGGGTCTATGGCTACACCTTC
-,16,-,TRBJ1-4,TRBV15,CATSRPTATTNEKLFF,TGTGCCACCAGCAGACCTACAGCAACAACTAATGAAAAACTGTTTTTT
-,15,TRBD1,TRBJ1-5,TRBV18,CASSPLGQADQPQHF,TGTGCCAGCTCACCGCTGGGACAGGCGGATCAGCCCCAGCATTTT
-,22,-,TRBJ2-4,TRBV2,CASSEGTSGSGLATLAKNIQYF,TGTGCCAGCAGTGAGGGGACTTCGGGGTCCGGACTGGCGACACTAGCCAAAAACATTCAGTACTTC
-,16,TRBD2,TRBJ2-3,TRBV7-3,CASSPILAGSTDTQYF,TGTGCCAGCAGCCCAATCCTAGCGGGGAGCACAGATACGCAGTATTTT
-,15,-,TRBJ1-1,TRBV4-3,CASSQHVEGQTEAFF,TGCGCCAGCAGCCAACACGTTGAAGGACAGACTGAAGCTTTCTTT
once,12,-,TRBJ2-7,TRBV2,CASSGQGYEQYF,TGTGCCAGCAGTGGTCAGGGGTACGAGCAGTACTTC
-,15,-,TRBJ2-5,TRBV19,CASSLRSEFQETQYF,TGTGCCAGTAGCCTTCGCTCGGAGTTCCAAGAGACCCAGTACTTC
-,11,-,TRBJ1-2,TRBV20-1,CSAMTDDGYTF,TGCAGTGCCATGACAGACGACGGCTACACCTTC
-,16,TRBD1,TRBJ1-5,TRBV4-3,CASSQDWEQGDQPQHF,TGCGCCAGCAGCCAAGATTGGGAACAGGGGGATCAGCCCCAGCATTTT
-,15,TRBD2,TRBJ2-7,TRBV19,CASSTSGSGDYEQYF,TGTGCCAGTAGTACTAGCGGGAGTGGGGACTACGAGCAGTACTTC
-,13,TRBD1,TRBJ2-7,TRBV5-4,CANSSGQTYEQYF,TGTGCCAACAGCTCGGGACAGACCTACGAGCAGTACTTC
few,17,TRBD2,TRBJ2-5,TRBV2,CASSPGLAGGLQETQYF,TGTGCCAGCAGTCCGGGACTAGCGGGGGGACTACAAGAGACCCAGTACTTC
-,13,-,TRBJ1-4,TRBV18,CASSPQQDEKLFF,TGTGCCAGCTCACCACAGCAGGATGAAAAACTGTTTTTT
-,10,-,TRBJ2-2,TRBV7-7,CAKSTGELFF,TGTGCTAAATCCACCGGGGAGCTGTTTTTT
-,16,TRBD1,TRBJ1-5,TRBV5-6,CASSLWTGHSNQPQHF,TGTGCCAGCAGCTTATGGACAGGGCATAGCAATCAGCCCCAGCATTTT
-,14,TRBD1,TRBJ1-2,TRBV19,CASSGQGGNYGYTF,TGTGCCAGTAGTGGACAGGGGGGAAACTATGGCTACACCTTC
-,15,TRBD1,TRBJ2-3,TRBV7-3,CASSFGGQGTDTQYF,TGTGCCAGCAGCTTCGGAGGACAGGGCACAGATACGCAGTATTTT
-,14,TRBD1,TRBJ2-1,TRBV10-3,CAISGGTGYNEQFF,TGTGCCATCAGTGGAGGGACAGGGTACAATGAGCAGTTCTTC
-,12,-,TRBJ1-4,TRBV7-9,CASSLDTGQRFF,TGTGCCAGCAGCTTAGACACGGGACAAAGGTTTTTT
-,13,-,TRBJ1-3,TRBV7-9,CASSLNTGNTIYF,TGTGCCAGCAGCTTAAATACTGGAAACACCATATATTTT
-,16,TRBD1,TRBJ2-7,TRBV6-5,CASSSYRDRASYEQYF,TGTGCCAGCAGTTCCTACCGGGACAGGGCCTCCTACGAGCAGTACTTC
-,14,-,TRBJ2-3,TRBV7-2,CASSLAGVTDTQYF,TGTGCCAGCAGCTTAGCGGGAGTAACAGATACGCAGTATTTT
-,14,-,TRBJ2-7,TRBV6-5,CASSPGLPAYEQYF,TGTGCCAGCAGTCCGGGACTCCCCGCCTACGAGCAGTACTTC
-,12,-,TRBJ2-4,TRBV6-5,CASSPGGNIQYF,TGTGCCAGCAGCCCCGGGGGAAACATTCAGTACTTC